Listed below are T cell receptor beta chains from one sample, sequenced in a study of T-cell memory formation after mild COVID-19. TCRdb itself ran the 5' RACE reads through MiXCR, one entry per CDR3 protein. Seen here are under 300,000 distinct CDR3 sequences, roughly 18% observed once, and the top ten hold roughly 23%. Sample: PBMCs or a T cell subset sorted from them (not recorded which). The receptors were gathered from a man aged 18 to 29 who had mild COVID-19 (a few samples of this study predate the infection). Cell type and time point are not known. Both conserved end residues are part of each CDR3. The order of the fields is J gene, D gene, clone size, V gene, CDR3 DNA, CDR3 protein. A D gene is named only where the DNA matches it firmly. Size is omitted from some rows. Given values are once, few, many or a class for expanded clones.

j_gene: TRBJ1-6
d_gene: TRBD1
abundance: few
v_gene: TRBV7-3
CDR3nt: TGTGCCAGCAGCTTAACGGCGGACAGGGGAAATTCACCCCTCCACTTT
CDR3aa: CASSLTADRGNSPLHF

j_gene: TRBJ2-7
d_gene: -
abundance: -
v_gene: TRBV27
CDR3nt: TGTGCCAGCAGTCCTGCTCGTGTACAGGGCTACGAGCAGTACTTC
CDR3aa: CASSPARVQGYEQYF

j_gene: TRBJ1-6
d_gene: -
abundance: -
v_gene: TRBV20-1
CDR3nt: TGCAGTGCAAGGCCCAGGGCCATCAGCTCCTATAATTCACCCCTCCACTTT
CDR3aa: CSARPRAISSYNSPLHF

j_gene: TRBJ2-2
d_gene: -
abundance: few
v_gene: TRBV3-1
CDR3nt: TGTGCCAGCAGCCAATCCCGGGGGGCTGACACCGGGGAGCTGTTTTTT
CDR3aa: CASSQSRGADTGELFF

j_gene: TRBJ2-1
d_gene: -
abundance: -
v_gene: TRBV18
CDR3nt: TGTGCCAGCTCAGGGGAGACAGCCTACAATGAGCAGTTCTTC
CDR3aa: CASSGETAYNEQFF

j_gene: TRBJ2-5
d_gene: TRBD1
abundance: few
v_gene: TRBV20-1
CDR3nt: TGCAGTGCTAGGGTACGGGACAGGTGGAAAGAGACCCAGTACTTC
CDR3aa: CSARVRDRWKETQYF

j_gene: TRBJ2-3
d_gene: TRBD2
abundance: many
v_gene: TRBV5-1
CDR3nt: TGCGCCAGCAGCTTGGAGGGGACTAGCGGGGGCGCAGATACGCAGTATTTT
CDR3aa: CASSLEGTSGGADTQYF

j_gene: TRBJ2-5
d_gene: -
abundance: many
v_gene: TRBV25-1
CDR3nt: TGTGCCAGCAGTGAATATATGGGTAGCGGAAACCAAGAGACCCAGTACTTC
CDR3aa: CASSEYMGSGNQETQYF

j_gene: TRBJ2-3
d_gene: -
abundance: many
v_gene: TRBV11-2
CDR3nt: TGTGCCAGCTGCTCCGGCGGGGATACGCAGTATTTT
CDR3aa: CASCSGGDTQYF

j_gene: TRBJ1-2
d_gene: -
abundance: few
v_gene: TRBV7-2
CDR3nt: TGTGCCAGCAGCTTACAGTCGCGACAGGTAGCTAACTATGGCTACACCTTC
CDR3aa: CASSLQSRQVANYGYTF

j_gene: TRBJ1-6
d_gene: -
abundance: few
v_gene: TRBV2
CDR3nt: TGTGCCAGCCAGACATTCCATAATTCACCCCTCCACTTT
CDR3aa: CASQTFHNSPLHF

j_gene: TRBJ2-7
d_gene: -
abundance: -
v_gene: TRBV18
CDR3nt: TGTGCCAGCTCACCTACCAGGACAGACACCTACGAGCAGTACTTC
CDR3aa: CASSPTRTDTYEQYF

j_gene: TRBJ2-1
d_gene: TRBD1
abundance: -
v_gene: TRBV24-1
CDR3nt: TGTGCCACCAGTGATTTGAAGGGGGCGGGTGAGCAGTTCTTC
CDR3aa: CATSDLKGAGEQFF

j_gene: TRBJ2-7
d_gene: TRBD2
abundance: -
v_gene: TRBV7-2
CDR3nt: TGTGCCAGCAGCTCAGCCGCCAGCGGACGAGCGGGGAGGGAGCAGTACTTC
CDR3aa: CASSSAASGRAGREQYF

j_gene: TRBJ2-1
d_gene: TRBD1
abundance: few
v_gene: TRBV7-2
CDR3nt: TGTGCCAGCAGCCGGGGACAGGGGGCCTACAATGAGCAGTTCTTC
CDR3aa: CASSRGQGAYNEQFF

j_gene: TRBJ1-1
d_gene: -
abundance: -
v_gene: TRBV4-2
CDR3nt: TGTGCCAGCAGCCAAGTGGGGTACAGCCTTAACACTGAAGCTTTCTTT
CDR3aa: CASSQVGYSLNTEAFF

j_gene: TRBJ1-2
d_gene: -
abundance: -
v_gene: TRBV12-3/TRBV12-4
CDR3nt: TGTGCCAGCAGTTTAGCGGCCGGACAGTTATACGGGAAGAACTATGGCTACACCTTC
CDR3aa: CASSLAAGQLYGKNYGYTF

j_gene: TRBJ2-2
d_gene: -
abundance: few
v_gene: TRBV4-1
CDR3nt: TGCGCCAGCAGCCAAGCGGATAGGGACACCGGGGAGCTGTTTTTT
CDR3aa: CASSQADRDTGELFF

j_gene: TRBJ1-2
d_gene: -
abundance: few
v_gene: TRBV3-1
CDR3nt: TGTGCCAGCAGCGGACACGACTATGGCTACACCTTC
CDR3aa: CASSGHDYGYTF

j_gene: TRBJ2-3
d_gene: TRBD2
abundance: -
v_gene: TRBV24-1
CDR3nt: TGTGCCACCAGTGATTCGGCTAGCGGGGGGGAGATTACGCAGTATTTT
CDR3aa: CATSDSASGGEITQYF

j_gene: TRBJ2-1
d_gene: TRBD1
abundance: few
v_gene: TRBV28
CDR3nt: TGTGCCAGCAGCCGGCCGGGACAGGCGTACAATGAGCAGTTCTTC
CDR3aa: CASSRPGQAYNEQFF

j_gene: TRBJ2-1
d_gene: TRBD2
abundance: many
v_gene: TRBV7-2
CDR3nt: TGTGCCAGCAGCCAGCGGGGGGGCCGTTTCGGTGAGCAGTTCTTC
CDR3aa: CASSQRGGRFGEQFF

j_gene: TRBJ2-2
d_gene: TRBD1
abundance: -
v_gene: TRBV12-3/TRBV12-4
CDR3nt: TGTGCCAGCAGTCTCCACAGGGGGCCCACCGGGGAGCTGTTTTTT
CDR3aa: CASSLHRGPTGELFF

j_gene: TRBJ1-3
d_gene: TRBD1
abundance: few
v_gene: TRBV6-1
CDR3nt: TGTGCCAGCAGAGTTACAGGGGAAGGAAACACCATATATTTT
CDR3aa: CASRVTGEGNTIYF

j_gene: TRBJ2-1
d_gene: -
abundance: -
v_gene: TRBV29-1
CDR3nt: TGCAGCGTTGAAGAGGTGGGGTACGAGCAGTTCTTC
CDR3aa: CSVEEVGYEQFF

j_gene: TRBJ2-3
d_gene: -
abundance: -
v_gene: TRBV2
CDR3nt: TGTGCCAGCAGCCCGACCCTTCCCTTCACAGATACGCAGTATTTT
CDR3aa: CASSPTLPFTDTQYF

j_gene: TRBJ2-1
d_gene: -
abundance: few
v_gene: TRBV6-2/TRBV6-3
CDR3nt: TGTGCCAGCAGTTACTCGAAGGGGGGCCCCTACAATGAGCAGTTCTTC
CDR3aa: CASSYSKGGPYNEQFF

j_gene: TRBJ2-5
d_gene: TRBD1
abundance: -
v_gene: TRBV7-9
CDR3nt: TGTGCCAGCAGCCCCCGGACAGGGCGAGCGGAGACCCAGTACTTC
CDR3aa: CASSPRTGRAETQYF

j_gene: TRBJ2-2
d_gene: -
abundance: -
v_gene: TRBV7-2
CDR3nt: TGTGCCAGCAGCTCAGACTCGGGCGGGGAGCTGTTTTTT
CDR3aa: CASSSDSGGELFF

j_gene: TRBJ1-1
d_gene: -
abundance: -
v_gene: TRBV3-1
CDR3nt: TGTGCCAGCAGCCAAGATATCGGGGATGAAGCTTTCTTT
CDR3aa: CASSQDIGDEAFF

j_gene: TRBJ1-2
d_gene: -
abundance: -
v_gene: TRBV3-1
CDR3nt: TGTGCCAGCAGCCAAGAGGGACCACAAGGAGGTGGCTACACCTTC
CDR3aa: CASSQEGPQGGGYTF

j_gene: TRBJ1-5
d_gene: -
abundance: -
v_gene: TRBV7-2
CDR3nt: TGTGCCAGCAGCTATACAGGACGCGACCTGTATAGCAATCAGCCCCAGCATTTT
CDR3aa: CASSYTGRDLYSNQPQHF

j_gene: TRBJ1-3
d_gene: -
abundance: -
v_gene: TRBV27
CDR3nt: TGTGCCAGCAGTGCACAGGGCGCTGGAAACACCATATATTTT
CDR3aa: CASSAQGAGNTIYF

j_gene: TRBJ1-5
d_gene: -
abundance: many
v_gene: TRBV4-1
CDR3nt: TGCGCCAGCAGCCAAGGACCAGGGGAGGCTCAGCCCCAGCATTTT
CDR3aa: CASSQGPGEAQPQHF

j_gene: TRBJ1-2
d_gene: -
abundance: -
v_gene: TRBV12-3/TRBV12-4
CDR3nt: TGTGCCAGCAGTTCCCTCGAAGGGGGAGGCTACACCTTC
CDR3aa: CASSSLEGGGYTF

j_gene: TRBJ1-1
d_gene: -
abundance: few
v_gene: TRBV7-2
CDR3nt: TGTGCCAGCAGCTTCCAGGCGGCGCGAACTGAAGCTTTCTTT
CDR3aa: CASSFQAARTEAFF

j_gene: TRBJ2-1
d_gene: -
abundance: few
v_gene: TRBV12-3/TRBV12-4
CDR3nt: TGTGCCAGTACCCCCGTAGGGGGTTCCCACCGTGAGCAGTTCTTC
CDR3aa: CASTPVGGSHREQFF

j_gene: TRBJ2-5
d_gene: -
abundance: -
v_gene: TRBV5-6
CDR3nt: TGTGCCAGCTTCCGGGACTTTCAAGAGACCCAGTACTTC
CDR3aa: CASFRDFQETQYF

j_gene: TRBJ1-1
d_gene: TRBD1
abundance: -
v_gene: TRBV5-1
CDR3nt: TGCGCCAGCAGCTTGGTCAGGGGGCGCGGGGGCACTGAAGCTTTCTTT
CDR3aa: CASSLVRGRGGTEAFF

j_gene: TRBJ1-2
d_gene: TRBD1
abundance: -
v_gene: TRBV6-1
CDR3nt: TGTGCCAGCAGCCACGGACAGGGACCATATGGCTACACCTTC
CDR3aa: CASSHGQGPYGYTF

j_gene: TRBJ2-3
d_gene: TRBD2
abundance: -
v_gene: TRBV4-2
CDR3nt: TGTGCCAGCAGCGAAGCCGGGGGGGGCGCAGATACGCAGTATTTT
CDR3aa: CASSEAGGGADTQYF

j_gene: TRBJ1-6
d_gene: -
abundance: -
v_gene: TRBV5-1
CDR3nt: TGCGCCAGCAGGACAGATGATAATTCACCCCTCCACTTT
CDR3aa: CASRTDDNSPLHF

j_gene: TRBJ1-2
d_gene: -
abundance: many
v_gene: TRBV29-1
CDR3nt: TGCAGCGTTGGTGAGAGGGACGTTCCGCACTATGGCTACACCTTC
CDR3aa: CSVGERDVPHYGYTF

j_gene: TRBJ2-1
d_gene: TRBD2
abundance: few
v_gene: TRBV6-2/TRBV6-3
CDR3nt: TGTGCCAGCAGGGGAGGGGTTGAGCAGTTCTTC
CDR3aa: CASRGGVEQFF

j_gene: TRBJ2-7
d_gene: -
abundance: -
v_gene: TRBV4-1
CDR3nt: TGCGCCAGCAGCCAAGATTCGCAAGCCTACGAGCAGTACTTC
CDR3aa: CASSQDSQAYEQYF

j_gene: TRBJ2-3
d_gene: -
abundance: few
v_gene: TRBV11-3
CDR3nt: TGTGCCAGCAGCGGTAGTGTAGGACTACCCACAGATACGCAGTATTTT
CDR3aa: CASSGSVGLPTDTQYF

j_gene: TRBJ2-7
d_gene: TRBD1
abundance: -
v_gene: TRBV12-3/TRBV12-4
CDR3nt: TGTGCCAGCAGTTTGAACAGGGGGTACGAGCAGTACTTC
CDR3aa: CASSLNRGYEQYF

j_gene: TRBJ1-1
d_gene: -
abundance: -
v_gene: TRBV2
CDR3nt: TGTGCCAGCAGGGGCCTGGCAACTTTCTTT
CDR3aa: CASRGLATFF

j_gene: TRBJ1-1
d_gene: -
abundance: many
v_gene: TRBV5-1
CDR3nt: TGTGCCAGCAGCTTCGGGAACACTGAAGCTTTCTTT
CDR3aa: CASSFGNTEAFF

j_gene: TRBJ2-2
d_gene: TRBD1
abundance: few
v_gene: TRBV7-9
CDR3nt: TGTGCCAGCAGCTTCCCGGGACAGGAAACCACCGGGGAGCTGTTTTTT
CDR3aa: CASSFPGQETTGELFF

j_gene: TRBJ2-1
d_gene: TRBD1
abundance: few
v_gene: TRBV24-1
CDR3nt: TGTGCCACCAGTGACGGGACAGGGAAAGGGTTGGATGAGCAGTTCTTC
CDR3aa: CATSDGTGKGLDEQFF

j_gene: TRBJ2-7
d_gene: -
abundance: many
v_gene: TRBV7-9
CDR3nt: TGTGCCAGCAGCTCACCCGAAGGGGTAGGGTACGAGCAGTACTTC
CDR3aa: CASSSPEGVGYEQYF

j_gene: TRBJ2-7
d_gene: -
abundance: few
v_gene: TRBV7-6
CDR3nt: TGTGCCAGCAGCGCGTCACGGTACTACGAGCAGTACTTC
CDR3aa: CASSASRYYEQYF